This T cell receptor (beta chain) was captured in a study of blood T cell repertoires in COVID-19. Study as a whole: The United States, Italy and Spain supplied acute and convalescent COVID-19 samples. T cells, B-cell-depleted T cells, or PBMCs provided the cDNA or gDNA that served as material.

Authors' methods: Reference gene primer amplification in the assay estimated nucleated cell counts. Repertoires were generated with immunoSEQ multiplex PCR, while TCRdb's copy carries only in-frame clones and drops some. The V and J calls and clone size are taken from that table; D and trimming were inferred from the DNA. Of around 250,000 clones listed, roughly nine tenths were seen once; the top ten hold more than 1%. The CDR3 is 15 residues long. CDR1 is KGHDR, CDR2 SFDVKD, per germline. To note about this clone: A read error may produce the germline difference seen at one junction end.

Everyone who took part was about 18 to 89 years old, and they came from over 20 US areas. The sequence came from a human donor in a cohort exposed to, infected with or recovered from COVID-19 (not recorded which). The donor label of this sample is uncertain. Input material: PBMCs or T cells enriched from blood (not recorded which). V is TRBV24-1 and J is TRBJ1-1, with D perhaps matching TRBD1 (5 bases). The CDR3 DNA is TGTGCCACCAGTGGCGGGGAAGGGGAGAACACTGGAGCTTTCTTT. It encodes CATSGGEGENTGAFF.